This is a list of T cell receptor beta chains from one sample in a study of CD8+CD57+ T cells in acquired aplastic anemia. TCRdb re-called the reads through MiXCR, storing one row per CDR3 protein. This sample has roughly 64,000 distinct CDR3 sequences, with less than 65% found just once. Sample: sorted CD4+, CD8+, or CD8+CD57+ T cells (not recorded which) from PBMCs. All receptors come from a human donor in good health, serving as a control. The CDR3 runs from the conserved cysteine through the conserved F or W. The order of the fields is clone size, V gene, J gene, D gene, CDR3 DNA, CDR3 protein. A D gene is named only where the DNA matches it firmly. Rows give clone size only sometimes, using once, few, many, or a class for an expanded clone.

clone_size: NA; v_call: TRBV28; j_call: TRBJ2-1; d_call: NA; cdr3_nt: TGTGCCAGCAGTACGCAAGGCGGTTCCTCCGCCGCCAATGAGCAGTTCTTC; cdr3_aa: CASSTQGGSSAANEQFF
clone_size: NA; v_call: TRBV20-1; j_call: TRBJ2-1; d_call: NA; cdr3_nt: TGCAGTGCCGAGGAGGCTAGACGCGAAGGCAATGAGCAGTTCTTC; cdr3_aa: CSAEEARREGNEQFF
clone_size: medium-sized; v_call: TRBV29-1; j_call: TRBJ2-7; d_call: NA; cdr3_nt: TGCAGCGTTCGGAAAACCGGCCCGGCGGAGGAGCAGTACTTC; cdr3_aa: CSVRKTGPAEEQYF
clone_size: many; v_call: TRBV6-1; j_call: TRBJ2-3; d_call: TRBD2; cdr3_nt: TGTGCCAGCACCAAATTTAGCGGGGCGGGTGGAGATACGCAGTATTTT; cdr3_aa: CASTKFSGAGGDTQYF
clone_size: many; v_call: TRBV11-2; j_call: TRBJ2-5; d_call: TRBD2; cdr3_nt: TGTGCCAGCAGCTTAGTGGGACTAGCGGGAGAAGAGACCCAGTACTTC; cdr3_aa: CASSLVGLAGEETQYF
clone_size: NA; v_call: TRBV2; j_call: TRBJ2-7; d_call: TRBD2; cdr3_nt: TGTGCCAGCAGAGGACTAGCGGGAGGGCGCGAGCAGTACTTC; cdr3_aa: CASRGLAGGREQYF
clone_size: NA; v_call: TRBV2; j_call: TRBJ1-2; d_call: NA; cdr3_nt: TGTGCCAGCAGTGAAAACACTTGGGAGGCAGGGGAAGGCTACACCTTC; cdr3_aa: CASSENTWEAGEGYTF
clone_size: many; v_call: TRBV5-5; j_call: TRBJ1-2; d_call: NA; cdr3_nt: TGTGCCAGCAGTCGGACGGAGGGCAACTATGGCTACACCTTC; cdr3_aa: CASSRTEGNYGYTF
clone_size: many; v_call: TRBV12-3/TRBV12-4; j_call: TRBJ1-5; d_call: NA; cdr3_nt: TGTGCCAGCAGTTTCCGAAATCAGCCCCAGCATTTT; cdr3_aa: CASSFRNQPQHF
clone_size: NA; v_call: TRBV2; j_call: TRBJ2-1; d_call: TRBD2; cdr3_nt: TGTGCCAGCAGTTCCACCGGGACTAGCCGCTACAATGAGCAGTTCTTC; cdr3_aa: CASSSTGTSRYNEQFF
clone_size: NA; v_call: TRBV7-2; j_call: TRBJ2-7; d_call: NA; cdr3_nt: TGTGCCAGCAGCTTAGCGCCAGCCTACGAGCAGTACTTC; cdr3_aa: CASSLAPAYEQYF
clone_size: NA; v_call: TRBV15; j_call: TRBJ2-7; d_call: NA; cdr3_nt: TGTGCCACCAGCAGGAAGGTCGGGGGATCCTACGAGCAGTACTTC; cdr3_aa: CATSRKVGGSYEQYF
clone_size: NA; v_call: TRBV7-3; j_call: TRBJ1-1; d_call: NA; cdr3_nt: TGTGCCAGCAGCTTGTTGAGGGACACTGAAGCTTTCTTT; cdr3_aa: CASSLLRDTEAFF
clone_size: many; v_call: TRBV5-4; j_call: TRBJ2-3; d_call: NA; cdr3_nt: TGTGCCAGCAGCCGTCGTCGGGGGCCGGGCACAGATACGCAGTATTTT; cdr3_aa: CASSRRRGPGTDTQYF
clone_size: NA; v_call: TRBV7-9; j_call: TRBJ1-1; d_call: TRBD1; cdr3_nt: TGTGCCAGCAGCACGACAGGGGTCGACTCTGAAGCTTTTTTT; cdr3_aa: CASSTTGVDSEAFF
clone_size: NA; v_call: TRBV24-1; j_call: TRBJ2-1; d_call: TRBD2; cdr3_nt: TGTGCCACCAGTGGTTCCGGGACTAGACGCCGTGAGCAGTTCTTC; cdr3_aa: CATSGSGTRRREQFF
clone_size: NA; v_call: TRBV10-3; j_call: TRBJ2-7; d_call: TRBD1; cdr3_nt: TGTGCCATCAGTGATGGGACAGGGGCCGACGAGCAGTACTTC; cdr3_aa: CAISDGTGADEQYF
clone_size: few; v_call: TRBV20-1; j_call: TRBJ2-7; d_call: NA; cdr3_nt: TGCAGTGCTAGCGCCCGGGCCGCAGGGTTGTCCTACGAGCAGTACTTC; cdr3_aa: CSASARAAGLSYEQYF
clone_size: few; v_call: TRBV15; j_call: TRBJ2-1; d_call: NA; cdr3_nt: TGTGCCACCAGCAGTGAAGCCAGGGCGGGCAATGAGCAGTTCTTC; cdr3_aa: CATSSEARAGNEQFF
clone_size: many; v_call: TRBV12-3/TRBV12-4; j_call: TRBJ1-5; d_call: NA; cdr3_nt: TGTGCCAGCAGCTCGAGGAGGGGAGGCAATCAGCCCCAGCATTTT; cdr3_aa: CASSSRRGGNQPQHF
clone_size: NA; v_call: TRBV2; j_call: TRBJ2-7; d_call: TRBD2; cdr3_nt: TGTGCCAGCACCGGACTAGCGGGAGGTCTTTACGAGCAGTACTTC; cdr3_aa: CASTGLAGGLYEQYF
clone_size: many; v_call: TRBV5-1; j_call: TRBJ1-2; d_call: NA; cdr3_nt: TGCGCCAGCAGCTTTTCAGGGCCTAACTATGGCTACACCTTC; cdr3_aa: CASSFSGPNYGYTF
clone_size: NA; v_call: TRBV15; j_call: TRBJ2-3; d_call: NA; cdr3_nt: TGTGCCACCAGCAGAGACAGCGGAGGAAACACAGATACGCAGTATTTT; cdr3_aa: CATSRDSGGNTDTQYF
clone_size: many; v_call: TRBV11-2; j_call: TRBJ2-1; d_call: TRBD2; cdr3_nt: TGTGCCAGCACCCCGGACATCCTTGGGGCTAGCGGGAGTCTCGATGAGCAGTTCTTC; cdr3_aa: CASTPDILGASGSLDEQFF
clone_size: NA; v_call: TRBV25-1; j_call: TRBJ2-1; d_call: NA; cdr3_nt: TGTGCCAGCACCGTCCCAGGAGGGTACAATGAGCAGTTCTTC; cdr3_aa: CASTVPGGYNEQFF
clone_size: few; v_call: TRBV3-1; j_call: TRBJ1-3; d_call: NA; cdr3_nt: TGTGCCAGCAGCCAGGGGCGCACCTCTGAAAACACCATATATTTT; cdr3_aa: CASSQGRTSENTIYF
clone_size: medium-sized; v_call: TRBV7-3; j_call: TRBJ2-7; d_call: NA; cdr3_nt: TGTGCCAGCAGCTTACTGGGGGTACCCCCGTCCGAGCAGTACTTC; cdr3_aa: CASSLLGVPPSEQYF
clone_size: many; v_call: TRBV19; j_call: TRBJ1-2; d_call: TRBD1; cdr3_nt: TGTGCCAGTAGAAATAGGGGGGACAGGGGAGCCCCTCGCAACTATGGCTACACCTTC; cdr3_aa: CASRNRGDRGAPRNYGYTF
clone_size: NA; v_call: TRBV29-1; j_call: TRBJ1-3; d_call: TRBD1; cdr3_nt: TGCAGCGGATCGACAGGGGCAGGGGGAAACACCATATATTTT; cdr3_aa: CSGSTGAGGNTIYF
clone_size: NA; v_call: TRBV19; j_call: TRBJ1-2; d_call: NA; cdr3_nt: TGTGCCAGTAGTCCCCAGGGCCCGGGGGATGGCTACACCTTC; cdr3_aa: CASSPQGPGDGYTF
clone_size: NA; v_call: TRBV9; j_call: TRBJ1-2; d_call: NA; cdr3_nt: TGTGCCAGCAGCGACGACCAAGGGGTTTGGGGCTACACCTTC; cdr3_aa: CASSDDQGVWGYTF
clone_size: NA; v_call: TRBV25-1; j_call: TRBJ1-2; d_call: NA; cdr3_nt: TGTGCCAGCAGCGCGAATACTAACTATGGCTACACCTTC; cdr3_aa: CASSANTNYGYTF
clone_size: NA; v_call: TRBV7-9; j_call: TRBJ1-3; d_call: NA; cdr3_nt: TGTGCCAGCAGCCGTAAAAGGAACGCAAACACCATACATTTT; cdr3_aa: CASSRKRNANTIHF
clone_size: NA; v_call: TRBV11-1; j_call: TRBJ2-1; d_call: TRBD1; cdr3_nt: TGTGCCAGCAGCCCGACGACAGGGGGATCTGACAATGAGCAGTTCTTC; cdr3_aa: CASSPTTGGSDNEQFF
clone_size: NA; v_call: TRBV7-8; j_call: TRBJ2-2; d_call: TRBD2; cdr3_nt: TGTGCCAGCAACCAGCTCGCGGGAGCTGGCGGGGAGCTGTTTTTT; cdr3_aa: CASNQLAGAGGELFF
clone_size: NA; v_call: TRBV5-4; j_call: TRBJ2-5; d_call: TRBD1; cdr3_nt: TGTGCCAGCAGCGGGACAGGGCAAGAGACCCAGTACTTC; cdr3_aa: CASSGTGQETQYF
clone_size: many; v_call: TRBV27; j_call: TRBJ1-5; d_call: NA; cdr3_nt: TGTGCCAGCAGTTTATCGCCGCAGGGAAATCAGCCCCAGCATTTT; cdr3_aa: CASSLSPQGNQPQHF
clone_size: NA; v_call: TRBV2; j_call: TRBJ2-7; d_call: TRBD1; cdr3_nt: TGTGCCAGCAGAACGGGACAGGGCTTCCCCGAGCAGTACTTC; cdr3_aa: CASRTGQGFPEQYF